This TCR beta chain is drawn from a study of glioma-infiltrating T cells. Amplification of TCR alpha and beta CDR3 regions from RNA used iRepertoire nested multiplex PCR. A single record per CDR3 protein comes from TCRdb applying MiXCR to the multiplex PCR reads. The sample records fewer than 250,000 distinct CDR3 sequences, approximately 30% being singletons. This clonotype was sampled from a human donor with low-grade glioma or glioblastoma, undergoing nonglioma brain surgery, or in good health (not recorded which). Material for sequencing was glioma tissue, nonneoplastic brain tissue, or PBMCs (not recorded which).

The CDR3 loop reads CASSNVPRSEQYF. The CDR3 nucleotides are TGTGCCAGTAGTAACGTCCCCAGGAGTGAGCAGTACTTC. The gene calls are TRBV19 and TRBJ2-7; D gene unclear. The V end was cut by 4 bases, the J end by 7 bases, with 14 bases between. CDR1 is LNHDA and CDR2 is SQIVND in the germline V gene (reference sequence). This CDR3 is 13 amino acids long.